This T cell receptor beta chain was sequenced during a study of cytomegalovirus exposure and HLA in healthy donors. Study findings and constraints: Listed as cytomegalovirus-associated were around 160 TCR beta chains. A later analysis reportedly found fewer N-insertions in an Asian-associated ancestry cluster than the roughly 670-donor mean.

Healthy donors of bone marrow made up the group. CDR3 length: 16 residues. Germline V gives CDR1 SGHRS, CDR2 YFSETQ. A word on this clone: The antigen is undetermined. Germline is not matched at one junction end, which may reflect a read error.

Primers included in the PCR were 60 Vbeta and 13 Jbeta primers. Clones were sequenced by immunoSEQ multiplex PCR, and TCRdb holds only the in-frame ones, with some missing. The data show about 170,000 clones, with 73% seen just once and about 4.9% held by the top ten. The sequenced sample consisted of PBMCs. The TCR originated in a woman between 18 and 30 years old in good health and CMV-seropositive. The chain uses TRBV5-1 and TRBJ2-6; 9 bases line up with TRBD1. The CDR3 here is CASTQGQGTGANVPTF. CDR3 bases: TGCGCCAGCACCCAGGGACAGGGAACGGGGGCCAACGTCCCGACTTTC.